This entry lists 5 T cell receptor beta chains sequenced from one sample in a study of metastatic and nonmetastatic thyroid tumors (dated by TCRdb to between 2020 and 2021). None of the patients had been given any treatment before thyroid surgery. Libraries were constructed by PCR. Reads for this sample came from an Illumina HiSeq 4000. The public sequencing data were trimmed at Q25 with fastp and processed into clonotypes with MiXCR by TCRdb, which kept only in-frame beta chains. The sample has 20,000 or so clones on record, about 23% of them singletons. About 10% of the sample is taken by the ten largest. Sequences were obtained from tumor tissue. The receptors originated from a male donor with papillary thyroid cancer or a benign thyroid nodule (not recorded which). Some clones in this sample may be carry-over from other donors' samples.

The table lists this clone with many counts. The rearrangement joins TRBV3-1 to TRBJ2-2; the D gene is possibly TRBD2 (6 bases). The CDR3 has 16 residues. Germline V gene data show CDR1 as LGHDT and CDR2 as YNNKEL (reference sequence). The V end was cut by 1 base, the J end by 5 bases, with 14 bases between. The CDR3 nucleotides are TGTGCCAGCAGCCAAGTAGGAGGGTATGGTACCGGGGAGCTGTTTTTT. Amino acids: CASSQVGGYGTGELFF.

The table lists this clone with many counts. The chain combines TRBV5-5 with TRBJ1-3; D remains ambiguous. The length of the CDR3 is 16 residues. Trimming pared 0 bases from V and 8 bases from J, leaving 18 bases between. The V gene's germline CDR1 is SGHKS and CDR2 YYEKEE (reference sequence). CDR3 in amino acids: CASSLDGRIGEYTIYF. CDR3 coding DNA: TGTGCCAGCAGCTTGGATGGTAGAATCGGGGAGTACACCATATATTTT.

This chain links TRBV20-1 with TRBJ1-2; D not resolved. CDR3 length equals 11 residues. CDR1 is DFQATT and CDR2 is SNEGSKA in the germline V gene (reference sequence). In DNA, the CDR3 is TGCAGATCAGGTGGTGGCTATGGCTACACCTTC. Translating gives CRSGGGYGYTF.

The table lists this clone with many counts. The same CDR3 also results from other DNA sequences found in this sample. This chain links TRBV11-1 with TRBJ1-1; D uncertain. The CDR3 consists of 14 residues. In germline, CDR1 is SGHAT, CDR2 FQDESV (reference sequence). Trimming removed 1 base at V and 4 bases at J, with 10 bases between. As DNA, the CDR3 is TGTGCCAGCAGCTTAGAGCGGGGTTCCACTGAAGCTTTCTTT. Translation gives CASSLERGSTEAFF.

This clone was counted only a few times. The chain uses TRBV19 and TRBJ1-5, with unresolved D. This CDR3 comprises 15 residues. CDR1 LNHDA and CDR2 SQIVND come from the germline V gene (reference sequence). The CDR3 bases are TGTGACGGTAGTATAGATTTAGGAAACAATCAGCCCCAGCATTTT. Its translation: CDGSIDLGNNQPQHF.